The 30 T cell receptor beta chains given below trace back to one sample, sequenced in a study of cytomegalovirus exposure and HLA in healthy donors. Assay: immunoSEQ multiplex PCR; the TCRdb copy retains only in-frame clones and omits some. The sample includes around 260,000 clones, roughly 91% of them seen just once. Sequencing input: PBMCs. All receptors derive from a woman under 40 in good health and CMV-seronegative.

The rearrangement links TRBV4-1 to TRBJ2-7; possible D gene TRBD1, 5 bases. Deletions cut 1 base from V and 6 bases from J, with 22 bases between. Germline V gene sequence: CDR1 MGHRA, CDR2 YSYEKL. The CDR3 consists of 17 residues. CDR3 residues: CASSQVAFKGRRGEQYF. CDR3 nucleotides: TGCGCCAGCAGCCAAGTAGCATTCAAGGGGCGTAGAGGCGAGCAGTACTTC.

The chain is built from TRBV28 and TRBJ2-5; 7 nucleotides line up with TRBD2. Germline loops: CDR1 MDHEN, CDR2 SYDVKM. Unmatched junction bases numbered 7, after V lost 4 bases and J lost 5 bases. The CDR3 length is 14 residues. CDR3 residues: CASSSPGGKETQYF. The CDR3 DNA reads as TGTGCCAGCAGTTCGCCCGGGGGGAAGGAGACCCAGTACTTC.

The chain recombines TRBV11-3 with TRBJ1-2; maybe TRBD1 (5 bases). This CDR3 has 13 residues. V lost 1 base to trimming and J lost 8 bases, with 11 bases between them. CDR1 and CDR2 (germline): SGHNT, YENEEA. The CDR3 DNA follows: TGTGCCAGCAGCTTAGGCAGGGTCGAAGGCTACACCTTC. It specifies CASSLGRVEGYTF.

The chain carries TRBV7-3 and TRBJ2-1; D is unclear. The CDR3 runs 18 residues. CDR1 is SGHTA and CDR2 is FQGTGA in the germline V gene. Trimming stripped 1 base from V and 1 base from J, with 17 bases between. The CDR3 coding sequence is TGTGCCAGCAGCTTAAGGGGAAGTCCATCTGGTTCCTACAATGAGCAGTTCTTC. It yields the protein CASSLRGSPSGSYNEQFF.

The V call is TRBV18, the J call TRBJ2-7, with 7 bases identical to TRBD2. CDR3 length: 15 residues. CDR1 and CDR2 from the germline V gene are KGHSH and LQKENI. Germline trimming cut 8 bases from V and 3 bases from J; bases unmatched to any gene: 13. CDR3 residues: CASQKAGDEHYEQYF. CDR3 nucleotides: TGTGCCAGCCAAAAGGCGGGAGACGAGCACTACGAGCAGTACTTC.

The CDR3 sequence: CASSLSWGLGETQYF. Written as DNA, the CDR3 is TGCGCCAGCAGCTTGTCATGGGGGTTAGGGGAGACCCAGTACTTC. This rearrangement joins TRBV5-1 to TRBJ2-5, with D perhaps matching TRBD1 or TRBD2 (5 bases each). The CDR3 runs 15 residues. V lost 1 base and J lost 5, with 15 bases in between. The germline CDR1 and CDR2 sequences are SGHRS and YFSETQ.

In this sample, this clone turned up once. The chain links TRBV5-4 to TRBJ2-5, with D perhaps matching TRBD1 (5 bases). V was clipped by 0 bases and J by 5 bases, with 11 bases between them. CDR1 and CDR2 from the germline V gene are SGHNT and YYREEE (reference sequence). CDR3 length: 14 residues. The CDR3 DNA reads as TGTGCCAGCAGCTTGGCCCGACAGACGGAGACCCAGTACTTC. This encodes CASSLARQTETQYF.

V is TRBV4-1 and J is TRBJ2-7; no reliable D call. Looked up from germline, CDR1 is MGHRA and CDR2 is YSYEKL. V lost 4 bases and J 0 bases, leaving 13 bases between the germline ends. The CDR3 consists of 15 residues. The CDR3 DNA follows: TGCGCCAGCAGCCCGGATCCACGTAGCTCCTACGAGCAGTACTTC. It translates to CASSPDPRSSYEQYF.

J is TRBJ2-5 and V is TRBV14; D might be TRBD1 or TRBD2, each matching 5 bases. Germline V CDR1 and CDR2: SGHDN, FVKESK. The CDR3 is 15 residues long. V lost 2 bases and J lost 7, with 17 bases in between. The DNA for the CDR3 is TGTGCCAGCAGCCAAAGTGGTCGGGGCTATGGGACCCAGTACTTC. Translation: CASSQSGRGYGTQYF.

This chain uses TRBV28 with TRBJ2-7, with D tentatively TRBD1 or TRBD2 (6 bases each). The CDR3 is 14 residues long. From germline, CDR1 is MDHEN and CDR2 SYDVKM. Trimming took off 2 bases at V and 6 bases at J, with 14 bases between the two ends. Here the CDR3 DNA reads TGTGCCAGCAGTTTACGGGGGTGGGGGCCCGAGCAGTACTTC. It translates to CASSLRGWGPEQYF.

This clone was observed once. V is TRBV11-2 and J is TRBJ2-5; 10 bases are a match to TRBD2. After removal of 1 base from V and 5 bases from J, the junction contained 7 bases not matched to a gene. This CDR3 is built from 16 residues. CDR1 and CDR2 from the germline V gene are SGHAT and FQNNGV. The CDR3 is CASSLGLAGDQETQYF. In DNA form, the CDR3 reads TGTGCCAGCAGCTTAGGGCTAGCGGGAGATCAGGAGACCCAGTACTTC.

The genes are TRBV6-5 and TRBJ2-7; D unclear. The germline CDR1 and CDR2 sequences are MNHEY and SVGAGI. Trimming left V 6 bases short and J 5 bases short, with 20 bases between. There are 15 residues in the CDR3. The CDR3 DNA reads as TGTGCCAGCAGCTCCGGATTGACCGATGACCACGAGCAGTACTTC. Its protein is CASSSGLTDDHEQYF.

The V call is TRBV27, the J call TRBJ2-7, with a possible D match to TRBD2 (7 bases). Trimming removed 3 bases at V and 1 base at J, with 22 bases between. CDR1 and CDR2 (germline): MNHEY, SMNVEV (reference sequence). The length of the CDR3 is 18 residues. This chain's CDR3 is CASSFFSFRGASSYEQYF. The CDR3 DNA reads as TGTGCCAGCAGTTTTTTTTCCTTTCGGGGGGCGAGTTCCTACGAGCAGTACTTC.

This clone was detected once. V gene TRBV29-1 combines with J gene TRBJ2-5; maybe TRBD1 (6 bases). The CDR3 totals 13 residues. Trimming removed 4 bases from V and 1 base from J, with 10 bases in between. Germline-derived CDR1 and CDR2 are SQVTM and ANQGSEA. CDR3 sequence reads: CSVAGDFQETQYF. DNA for the CDR3: TGCAGCGTTGCAGGGGATTTCCAAGAGACCCAGTACTTC. The entire variable domain, with the rest obtained from reference TRBV29-1 and TRBJ2-5, is as follows: SAVISQKPSRDICQRGTSLTIQCQVDSQVTMMFWYRQQPGQSLTLIATANQGSEATYESGFVIDKFPISRPNLTFSTLTVSNMSPEDSSIYLCSVAGDFQETQYFGPGTRLLVL.

This chain connects TRBV18 to TRBJ2-5, with 7 bases that match TRBD1. The CDR3 covers 19 residues. In germline, CDR1 is KGHSH, CDR2 LQKENI. Losses at the gene ends were 3 bases for V and 3 bases for J; bases not matched to a gene: 19. CDR3: CASSPYYPRRQGKKETQYF. Here the CDR3 DNA reads TGTGCCAGCTCACCTTATTACCCTCGAAGACAGGGAAAAAAAGAGACCCAGTACTTC.

The gene calls are TRBV9 and TRBJ2-5; TRBD2 matches 15 bases. The V segment lost 4 bases and the J segment 2 bases; nucleotides outside the gene matches: 3. Germline V CDR1 and CDR2: SGDLS, YYNGEE. The CDR3 contains 16 residues. CDR3 DNA: TGTGCCAGCAGCCCGGGACTAGCGGGAGGACAAGAGACCCAGTACTTC. Encoded protein: CASSPGLAGGQETQYF. Full variable domain (rest looked up from reference TRBV9 and TRBJ2-5): DSGVTQTPKHLITATGQRVTLRCSPRSGDLSVYWYQQSLDQGLQFLIQYYNGEERAKGNILERFSAQQFPDLHSELNLSSLELGDSALYFCASSPGLAGGQETQYFGPGTRLLVL.

The V call is TRBV9, the J call TRBJ1-2, with 7 bases matching TRBD1. CDR1 is SGDLS, CDR2 YYNGEE, per germline. V was pared by 2 bases and J by 4 bases, with 5 bases of the junction left unmatched. CDR3 length: 14 amino acids. This CDR3 reads CASSVGQDFYGYTF. CDR3 coding DNA: TGTGCCAGCAGCGTTGGACAGGACTTCTATGGCTACACCTTC.

The gene calls are TRBV4-1 and TRBJ2-7; 9 nucleotides align to TRBD2. Germline CDR1 MGHRA, CDR2 YSYEKL. Trimming at V came to 1 base and at J to 0 bases, leaving 7 bases not matched to a gene. The CDR3 spans 17 residues. The CDR3 loop reads CASSQASGNSRSYEQYF. The CDR3 nucleotides are TGCGCCAGCAGCCAAGCTAGCGGGAACTCACGCTCCTACGAGCAGTACTTC.

This rearrangement joins TRBV7-9 to TRBJ2-1; 7 bases fit TRBD2. Germline V CDR1 and CDR2: SEHNR, FQNEAQ (reference sequence). V trimming: 5 bases; J trimming: 5 bases; junction bases outside the gene matches: 9. The CDR3 covers 15 residues. CDR3 region: CASSPPGAGDNEQFF. Here the CDR3 DNA reads TGTGCCAGCAGCCCTCCCGGGGCGGGAGACAATGAGCAGTTCTTC.

This chain connects TRBV28 to TRBJ2-5, with D possibly being TRBD1 or TRBD2 (5 bases each). Per germline, CDR1 MDHEN and CDR2 SYDVKM. Deletions cut 3 bases from V and 4 bases from J, with 18 bases between. This CDR3 is 16 amino acids long. The CDR3 DNA sequence: TGTGCCAGCAGTTTGGGGGTGGGCCTCGTGCTAGAGACCCAGTACTTC. Its translation: CASSLGVGLVLETQYF. The entire variable domain, with the rest obtained from reference TRBV28 and TRBJ2-5, is as follows: DVKVTQSSRYLVKRTGEKVFLECVQDMDHENMFWYRQDPGLGLRLIYFSYDVKMKEKGDIPEGYSVSREKKERFSLILESASTNQTSMYLCASSLGVGLVLETQYFGPGTRLLVL.

Only one count was recorded for this clone. Other nucleotide sequences from this sample produce the same CDR3. The J gene is TRBJ2-2, the V gene TRBV5-1, with 10 bases lining up with TRBD2. Germline V gene lookup returns CDR1 SGHRS and CDR2 YFSETQ. The V and J ends lost 3 bases and 1 base, in that order; junction bases with no gene match: 0. The CDR3 loop spans 15 amino acids. This CDR3 reads CASSWTSGNTGELFF. The DNA of the CDR3 is TGCGCCAGCAGCTGGACTAGCGGGAACACCGGGGAGCTGTTTTTT.

The chain carries TRBV5-5 and TRBJ2-7; D could derive from TRBD1 or TRBD2 (5 bases each). Trimming pared 0 bases from V and 2 bases from J, leaving 15 bases between. Germline V gene lookup returns CDR1 SGHKS and CDR2 YYEKEE (reference sequence). The CDR3 loop spans 16 amino acids. CDR3: CASSLGPGTGTYEQYF. CDR3 nucleotides: TGTGCCAGCAGCTTGGGGCCCGGGACGGGCACCTACGAGCAGTACTTC.

The V gene is TRBV9, the J gene TRBJ1-1; D gene ambiguous. The CDR3 consists of 16 residues. Trimming pared 3 bases from V and 0 bases from J, leaving 15 bases between. Germline V gene sequence: CDR1 SGDLS, CDR2 YYNGEE. The CDR3 loop reads CASSGGVNTLNTEAFF. CDR3 in DNA: TGTGCCAGCAGCGGCGGAGTGAATACCCTGAACACTGAAGCTTTCTTT.

This clone occurred once. The chain joins TRBV28 to TRBJ2-2; no reliable D call. V lost 2 bases and J lost 3, with 7 bases in between. Germline V gives CDR1 MDHEN, CDR2 SYDVKM. The CDR3 contains 14 residues. The DNA of the CDR3 is TGTGCCAGCAGTTTAACGGCGGACACCGGGGAGCTGTTTTTT. This codes for CASSLTADTGELFF.

The chain recombines TRBV6-6 with TRBJ2-7, with 9 bases identical to TRBD1. This CDR3 comprises 16 residues. Unmatched junction bases numbered 11, after V lost 4 bases and J lost 4 bases. Germline values: CDR1 MNHNY, CDR2 SVGAGI (reference sequence). The chain's CDR3 is CASSSPKGQGLYEQYF. The CDR3 DNA sequence: TGTGCCAGCAGTTCCCCTAAGGGACAGGGTCTTTACGAGCAGTACTTC.

This sequence joins TRBV28 and TRBJ2-7; D assignment may be TRBD1 or TRBD2 (5 bases each). Germline CDR1 MDHEN, CDR2 SYDVKM. Trimming shortened V by 3 bases and J by 6 bases, and 18 bases separated the two germline ends. This CDR3 region has 15 residues. CDR3 residues: CASSFLGPRTSEQYF. The CDR3 coding sequence is TGTGCCAGCAGTTTTTTGGGACCCAGGACGAGCGAGCAGTACTTC.

J is TRBJ2-5 and V is TRBV28, with TRBD2 matching 11 bases. Germline CDR1 reads MDHEN; CDR2 reads SYDVKM. This CDR3 spans 16 amino acids. V lost 7 bases and J lost 3; bases outside the gene matches: 10. The DNA of the CDR3 is TGTGCCAGCAATCAAGGACTAGCGGGTTCCGAAGAGACCCAGTACTTC. Translated, it gives CASNQGLAGSEETQYF.

The chain joins TRBV30 to TRBJ1-1; D unclear. V was cut by 4 bases and J by 1 base, with 10 bases left in between. This CDR3 is 13 amino acids long. Germline V gives CDR1 GTSNPN, CDR2 SVGIG (reference sequence). The CDR3, as DNA: TGTGCCTGGACGGATGAGCCGAACACTGAAGCTTTCTTT. This sequence encodes CAWTDEPNTEAFF. The whole variable domain, remainder taken from reference TRBV30 and TRBJ1-1, is SQTIHQWPATLVQPVGSPLSLECTVEGTSNPNLYWYRQAAGRGLQLLFYSVGIGQISSEVPQNLSASRPQDRQFILSSKKLLLSDSGFYLCAWTDEPNTEAFFGQGTRLTVV.

The J gene is TRBJ2-7, the V gene TRBV6-5; D is possibly TRBD2 (6 bases). This CDR3 spans 14 amino acids. Trimming left V 0 bases short and J 3 bases short, with 9 bases between. Germline CDR1 is MNHEY and CDR2 is SVGAGI. CDR3 residues: CASSYSRGGYEQYF. CDR3 DNA: TGTGCCAGCAGTTACTCGAGGGGAGGCTACGAGCAGTACTTC.

The chain recombines TRBV29-1 with TRBJ2-4; no clear D. Germline CDR1 SQVTM, CDR2 ANQGSEA. With 4 bases removed from V and 1 base from J, the gap between germline ends came to 11 bases. This CDR3 has 14 residues. The CDR3 region is CSVVAGFAKNIQYF. In nucleotides, the CDR3 is TGCAGCGTTGTAGCCGGGTTTGCCAAAAACATTCAGTACTTC.